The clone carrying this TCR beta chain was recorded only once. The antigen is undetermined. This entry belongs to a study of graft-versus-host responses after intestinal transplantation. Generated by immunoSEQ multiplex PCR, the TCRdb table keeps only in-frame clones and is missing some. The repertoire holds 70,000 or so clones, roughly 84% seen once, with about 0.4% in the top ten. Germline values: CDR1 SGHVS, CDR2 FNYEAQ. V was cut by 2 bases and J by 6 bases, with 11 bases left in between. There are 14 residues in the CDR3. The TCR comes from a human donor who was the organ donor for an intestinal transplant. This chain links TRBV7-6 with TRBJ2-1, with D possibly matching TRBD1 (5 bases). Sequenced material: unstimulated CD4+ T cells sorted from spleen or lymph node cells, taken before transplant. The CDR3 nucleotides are TGTGCCAGCAGCTTAAGGCAGGGCTTCAATGAGCAGTTCTTC. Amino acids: CASSLRQGFNEQFF.